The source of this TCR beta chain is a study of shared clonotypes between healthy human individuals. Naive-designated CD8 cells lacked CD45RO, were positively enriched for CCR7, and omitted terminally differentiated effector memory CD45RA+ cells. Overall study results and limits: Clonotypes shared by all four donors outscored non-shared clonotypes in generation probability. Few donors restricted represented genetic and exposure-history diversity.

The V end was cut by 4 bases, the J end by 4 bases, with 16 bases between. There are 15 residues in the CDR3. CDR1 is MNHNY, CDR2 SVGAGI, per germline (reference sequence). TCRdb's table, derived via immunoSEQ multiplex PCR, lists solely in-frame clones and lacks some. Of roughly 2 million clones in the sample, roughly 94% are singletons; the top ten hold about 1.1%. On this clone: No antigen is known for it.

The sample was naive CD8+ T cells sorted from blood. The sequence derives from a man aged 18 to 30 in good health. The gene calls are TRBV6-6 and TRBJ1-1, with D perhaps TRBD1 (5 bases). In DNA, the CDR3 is TGTGCCAGCAGTTCCATGGGGGGTTGGATCACTGAAGCTTTCTTT. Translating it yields CASSSMGGWITEAFF.